Below, one T cell receptor beta chain is given with its context. Repertoires were generated with immunoSEQ multiplex PCR, while TCRdb's copy carries only in-frame clones and drops some. The data contain around 68,000 clones, 91% of them singletons. This sample is part of a study of technical replicates of blood from a handful of donors. The CDR3 extends over 14 amino acids. V was pared by 0 bases and J by 3 bases, with 9 bases between. The germline CDR1 and CDR2 sequences are MRHNA and SNTAGT. This chain connects TRBV6-4 to TRBJ2-7; D gene uncertain. This sequence was found in a human donor in good health. Some clones in this sample may be carry-over from other donors' samples. The source material was T cells isolated from PBMCs. The CDR3 coding sequence is TGTGCCAGCAGTGACTCGACACCCCACTACGAGCAGTACTTC. Amino acid sequence: CASSDSTPHYEQYF.